Included here is one T cell receptor (beta chain) sequence, with context. Sequencing was performed with immunoSEQ multiplex PCR; in TCRdb, only in-frame clones are kept and a portion is missing. The repertoire includes around 70,000 clones, 92% of them detected once, and 10% to 11% sits in the top ten. This entry is derived from a study of Tregs in tolerant kidney transplant recipients. Germline CDR1 MNHEY, CDR2 SVGAGI. V gave up 4 bases and J gave up 3 bases, with 13 bases separating them. CDR3 length: 14 residues. Sequences were derived from CD8+ T cells from blood, sampled before the transplant. The chain employs TRBV6-5 and TRBJ2-7; D is possibly TRBD1 (6 bases). The receptor was derived from a human donor who received a combined kidney and bone marrow transplant. CDR3 bases: TGTGCCAGCAGTTTTTTGGACAGTATCTACGAGCAGTACTTC. Its protein is CASSFLDSIYEQYF.